This T cell receptor (beta chain) is drawn from a study of blood T cells in healthy people across ages. Whole-study results and caveats: Getting older went along with TCR beta diversity per million T cells dropping roughly linearly. One million T cells yielded diversity estimates that were considered underestimates.

After removal of 3 bases from V and 4 bases from J, the junction contained 2 bases not matched to a gene. Per the germline V gene, CDR1 is SGHRS and CDR2 is YFSETQ. This CDR3 is built from 13 residues. Next came a second PCR, run for about 7 to 12 cycles, which used a sample-barcoded 5' primer along with a J-beta primer mix. A template-switch adaptor with 12 random nucleotides tagged each cDNA molecule. TCRdb independently ran MiXCR on the 5' RACE reads; one entry per CDR3 protein. The data contain roughly 680,000 distinct CDR3 sequences, 21% of them singletons. Total RNA, at least 6 micrograms per sample, was extracted from PBMCs. On this clonotype: Its antigen is not identified.

V usage is TRBV5-1 and J usage is TRBJ1-2; 8 nucleotides match TRBD1. This clonotype was sampled from a man in his 70s in good health. Source material: blood. In DNA, the CDR3 is TGCGCCAGCAGCTCAGGGGGCGGCTATGGCTACACCTTC. Translation gives CASSSGGGYGYTF.